The clone carrying this T cell receptor (beta chain) was seen repeatedly, ten times or more. Its antigen is unknown. Building of the TCR beta libraries involved iRepertoire HTBI primers and Arm-PCR of CDR3 regions. TCRdb reanalysed the multiplex PCR reads using MiXCR and keeps one entry per CDR3 protein. The table records under 250,000 distinct CDR3 sequences, 20% to 25% of them present only once. CDR1 KGHSH and CDR2 LQKENI come from the germline V gene. The germline V and J ends were trimmed by 1 base and 5 bases, with 8 bases remaining between them. The CDR3 length is 14 residues. The data were taken from a study of regulatory T cells in long-lasting Graves disease. This sample's time point: newly diagnosed GD, antithyroid drugs for less than 3 months. PBMCs provided the RNA from which the TCR library was made. Study results and limitations: There were preferences for TRBV28, TRBJ1-2 and TRBJ2-5 in persistent disease.

The J gene is TRBJ1-4, the V gene TRBV18; possibly TRBD1 for D (6 bases). The source was peripheral blood mononuclear cells (PBMCs), collected at new diagnosis, from a patient treated with antithyroid drugs. This clonotype was sampled from a female donor with Graves disease. CDR3 loop: CASSPRQDNEKLFF. DNA for the CDR3: TGTGCCAGCTCACCACGACAGGACAATGAAAAACTGTTTTTT. The full variable domain, its missing parts supplied by reference TRBV18 and TRBJ1-4, is NAGVMQNPRHLVRRRGQEARLRCSPMKGHSHVYWYRQLPEEGLKFMVYLQKENIIDESGMPKERFSAEFPKEGPSILRIQQVVRGDSAAYFCASSPRQDNEKLFFGSGTQLSVL.